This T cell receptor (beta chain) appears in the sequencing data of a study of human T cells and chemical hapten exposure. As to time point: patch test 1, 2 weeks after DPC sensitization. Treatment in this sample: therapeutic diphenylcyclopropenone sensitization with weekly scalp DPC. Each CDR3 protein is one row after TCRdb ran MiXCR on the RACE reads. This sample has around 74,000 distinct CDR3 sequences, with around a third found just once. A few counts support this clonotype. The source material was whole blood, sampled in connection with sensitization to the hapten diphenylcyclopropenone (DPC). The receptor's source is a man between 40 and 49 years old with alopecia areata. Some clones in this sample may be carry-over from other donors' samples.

CDR3 in amino acids: CASRASWSSYNEQFF. CDR3 nucleotide sequence: TGTGCCAGCAGGGCTAGTTGGAGCTCCTACAATGAGCAGTTCTTC. V gene TRBV6-1 combines with J gene TRBJ2-1; the D is unclear. Germline CDR1 is MNHNS and CDR2 is SASEGT. V lost 6 bases and J 0 bases, leaving 12 bases between the germline ends. The CDR3 runs to 15 residues.